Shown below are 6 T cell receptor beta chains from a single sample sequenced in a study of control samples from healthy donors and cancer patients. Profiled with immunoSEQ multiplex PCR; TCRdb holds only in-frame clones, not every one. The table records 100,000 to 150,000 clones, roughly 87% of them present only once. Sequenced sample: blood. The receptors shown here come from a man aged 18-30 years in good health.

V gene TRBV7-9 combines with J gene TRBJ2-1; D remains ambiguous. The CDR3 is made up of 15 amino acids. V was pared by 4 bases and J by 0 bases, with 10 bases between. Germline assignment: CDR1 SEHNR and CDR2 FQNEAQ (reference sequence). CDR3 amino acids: CASSSKRNSYNEQFF. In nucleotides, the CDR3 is TGTGCCAGCAGCTCAAAGCGTAACTCCTACAATGAGCAGTTCTTC.

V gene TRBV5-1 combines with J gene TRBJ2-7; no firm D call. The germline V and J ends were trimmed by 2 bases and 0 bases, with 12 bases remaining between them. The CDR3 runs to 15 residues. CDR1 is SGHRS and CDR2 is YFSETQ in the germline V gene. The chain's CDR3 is CASSLERPLSYEQYF. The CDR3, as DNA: TGCGCCAGCAGCTTAGAGAGACCCCTCTCCTACGAGCAGTACTTC.

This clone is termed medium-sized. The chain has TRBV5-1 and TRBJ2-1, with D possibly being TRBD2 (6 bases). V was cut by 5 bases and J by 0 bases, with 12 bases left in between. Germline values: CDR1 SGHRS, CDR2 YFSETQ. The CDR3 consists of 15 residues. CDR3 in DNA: TGCGCCAGCAGGCGGGACCCGAGCTCCTACAATGAGCAGTTCTTC. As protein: CASRRDPSSYNEQFF.

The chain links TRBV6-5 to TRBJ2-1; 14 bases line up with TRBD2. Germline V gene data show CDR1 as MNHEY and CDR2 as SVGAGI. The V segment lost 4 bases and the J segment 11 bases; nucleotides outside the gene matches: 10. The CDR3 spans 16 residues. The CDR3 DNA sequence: TGTGCCAGCAGTTCGGGACTAGCGGGAGTGGGGTTGCAGCAGTTCTTC. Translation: CASSSGLAGVGLQQFF.

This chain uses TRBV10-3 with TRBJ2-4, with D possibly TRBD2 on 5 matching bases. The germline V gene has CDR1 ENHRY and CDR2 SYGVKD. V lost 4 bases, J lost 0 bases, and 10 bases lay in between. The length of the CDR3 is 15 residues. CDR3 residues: CAISGTGTAKNIQYF. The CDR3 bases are TGTGCCATCAGTGGGACGGGAACAGCCAAAAACATTCAGTACTTC.

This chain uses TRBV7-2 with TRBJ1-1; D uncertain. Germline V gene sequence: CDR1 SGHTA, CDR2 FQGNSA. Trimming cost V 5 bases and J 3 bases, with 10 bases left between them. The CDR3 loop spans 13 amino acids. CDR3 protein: CASSRLWDTEAFF. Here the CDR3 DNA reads TGTGCCAGCAGCCGGTTATGGGACACTGAAGCTTTCTTT.